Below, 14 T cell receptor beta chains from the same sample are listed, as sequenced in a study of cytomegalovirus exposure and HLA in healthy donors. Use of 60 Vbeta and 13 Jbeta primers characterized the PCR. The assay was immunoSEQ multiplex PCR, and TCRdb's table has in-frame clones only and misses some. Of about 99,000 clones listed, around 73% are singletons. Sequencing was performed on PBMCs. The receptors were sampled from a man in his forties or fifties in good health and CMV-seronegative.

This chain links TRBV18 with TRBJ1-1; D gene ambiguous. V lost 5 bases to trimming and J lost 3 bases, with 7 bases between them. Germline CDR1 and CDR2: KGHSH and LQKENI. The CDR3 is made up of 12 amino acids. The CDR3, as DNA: TGTGCCAGCTCAACAGAATACACTGAAGCTTTCTTT. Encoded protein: CASSTEYTEAFF. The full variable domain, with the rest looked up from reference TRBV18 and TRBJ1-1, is NAGVMQNPRHLVRRRGQEARLRCSPMKGHSHVYWYRQLPEEGLKFMVYLQKENIIDESGMPKERFSAEFPKEGPSILRIQQVVRGDSAAYFCASSTEYTEAFFGQGTRLTVV.

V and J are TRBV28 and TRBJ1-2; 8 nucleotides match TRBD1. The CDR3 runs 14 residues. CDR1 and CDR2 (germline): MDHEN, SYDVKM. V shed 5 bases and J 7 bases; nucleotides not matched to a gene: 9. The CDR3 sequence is CASSLTGVRAGYTF. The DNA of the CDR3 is TGTGCCAGCAGTCTGACAGGGGTTCGGGCTGGCTACACCTTC.

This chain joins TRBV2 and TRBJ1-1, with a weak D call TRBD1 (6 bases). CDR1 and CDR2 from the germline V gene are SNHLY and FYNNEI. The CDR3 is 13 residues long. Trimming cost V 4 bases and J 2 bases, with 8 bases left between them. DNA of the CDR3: TGTGCCAGCAGTGTGGGGGCTAACACTGAAGCTTTCTTT. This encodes CASSVGANTEAFF. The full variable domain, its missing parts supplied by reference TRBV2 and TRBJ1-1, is EPEVTQTPSHQVTQMGQEVILRCVPISNHLYFYWYRQILGQKVEFLVSFYNNEISEKSEIFDDQFSVERPDGSNFTLKIRSTKLEDSAMYFCASSVGANTEAFFGQGTRLTVV.

CDR3 sequence reads: CAISESRAQGAGTGELFF. The CDR3 region has the DNA TGTGCCATCAGTGAGTCGAGGGCACAGGGGGCCGGCACCGGGGAGCTGTTTTTT. The chain couples TRBV10-3 to TRBJ2-2, with 9 positions matching TRBD1. The V gene's germline CDR1 is ENHRY and CDR2 SYGVKD. The junction had 9 bases not matched to a gene; V was cut back by 0 bases and J by 4 bases. There are 18 residues in the CDR3.

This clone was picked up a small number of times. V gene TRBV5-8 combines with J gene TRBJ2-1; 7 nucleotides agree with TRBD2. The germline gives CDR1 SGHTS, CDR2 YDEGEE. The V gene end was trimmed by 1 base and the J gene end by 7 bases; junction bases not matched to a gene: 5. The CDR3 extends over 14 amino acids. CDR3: CASSLLRGINEQFF. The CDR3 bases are TGTGCCAGCAGCTTGTTGCGGGGGATAAATGAGCAGTTCTTC.

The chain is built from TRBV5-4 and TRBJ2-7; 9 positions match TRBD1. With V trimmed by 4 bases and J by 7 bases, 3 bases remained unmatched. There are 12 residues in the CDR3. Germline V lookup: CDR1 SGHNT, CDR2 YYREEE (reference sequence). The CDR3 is CASSQTGGEQYF. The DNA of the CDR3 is TGTGCCAGCAGCCAGACAGGGGGGGAGCAGTACTTC.

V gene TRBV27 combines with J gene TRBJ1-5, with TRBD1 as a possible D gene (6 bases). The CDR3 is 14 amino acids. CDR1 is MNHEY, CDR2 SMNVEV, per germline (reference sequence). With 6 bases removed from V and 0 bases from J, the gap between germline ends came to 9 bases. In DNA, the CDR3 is TGTGCCAGCAGCCAGGGGTATAGCAATCAGCCCCAGCATTTT. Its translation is CASSQGYSNQPQHF.

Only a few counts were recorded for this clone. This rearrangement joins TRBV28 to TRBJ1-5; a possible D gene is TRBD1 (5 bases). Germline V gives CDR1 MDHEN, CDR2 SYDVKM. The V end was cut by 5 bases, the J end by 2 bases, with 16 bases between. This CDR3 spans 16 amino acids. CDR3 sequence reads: CASSVLTASGNQPQHF. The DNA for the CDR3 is TGTGCCAGCAGTGTTCTGACAGCCTCTGGCAATCAGCCCCAGCATTTT.

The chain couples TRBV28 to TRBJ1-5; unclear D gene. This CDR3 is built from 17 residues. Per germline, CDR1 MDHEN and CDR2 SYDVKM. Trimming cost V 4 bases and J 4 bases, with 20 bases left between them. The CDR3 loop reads CASSSSLRSLLNQPQHF. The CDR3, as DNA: TGTGCCAGCAGTTCCTCCCTCCGGAGCCTTTTAAATCAGCCCCAGCATTTT.

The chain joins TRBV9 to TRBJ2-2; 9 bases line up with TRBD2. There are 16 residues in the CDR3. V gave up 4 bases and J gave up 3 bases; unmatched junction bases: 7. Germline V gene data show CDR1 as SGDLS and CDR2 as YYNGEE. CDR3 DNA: TGTGCCAGCAGCCCTTCTAGCGGGATTGACACCGGGGAGCTGTTTTTT. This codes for CASSPSSGIDTGELFF.

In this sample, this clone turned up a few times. Here the CDR3 reads CASSPGLAGPTDTQYF. The CDR3 DNA sequence: TGTGCCAGCAGCCCAGGACTAGCGGGGCCCACAGATACGCAGTATTTT. This chain links TRBV11-2 with TRBJ2-3, with 12 bases that match TRBD2. Trimming cost V 5 bases and J 2 bases; bases outside gene matches: 5. The germline V gene has CDR1 SGHAT and CDR2 FQNNGV. The CDR3 totals 16 residues.

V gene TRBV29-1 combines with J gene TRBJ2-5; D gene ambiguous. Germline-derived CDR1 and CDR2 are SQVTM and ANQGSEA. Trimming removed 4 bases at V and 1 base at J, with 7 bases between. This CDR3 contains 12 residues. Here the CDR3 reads CSVVPGQETQYF. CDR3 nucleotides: TGCAGCGTTGTCCCGGGCCAAGAGACCCAGTACTTC.

The CDR3 DNA reads as TGTGCCAGCAGCTTCCGCAGACAGGGCACAGATACGCAGTATTTT. Its protein product is CASSFRRQGTDTQYF. The rearrangement joins TRBV5-6 to TRBJ2-3, with TRBD1 as a possible D gene (6 bases). The CDR3 totals 15 residues. Germline CDR1 and CDR2: SGHDT and YYEEEE. Trimming stripped 2 bases from V and 1 base from J, with 11 bases between.

Here the CDR3 DNA reads TGTGCCAGCAGTTCCGGGTGGTCGGTAGTGACTATTGGCTACACCTTC. This encodes CASSSGWSVVTIGYTF. The V gene is TRBV28, the J gene TRBJ1-2, with D unresolved. V dropped 4 bases and J dropped 7 bases, with 22 bases sitting between them. Germline CDR1 is MDHEN and CDR2 is SYDVKM. This CDR3 is built from 16 residues.